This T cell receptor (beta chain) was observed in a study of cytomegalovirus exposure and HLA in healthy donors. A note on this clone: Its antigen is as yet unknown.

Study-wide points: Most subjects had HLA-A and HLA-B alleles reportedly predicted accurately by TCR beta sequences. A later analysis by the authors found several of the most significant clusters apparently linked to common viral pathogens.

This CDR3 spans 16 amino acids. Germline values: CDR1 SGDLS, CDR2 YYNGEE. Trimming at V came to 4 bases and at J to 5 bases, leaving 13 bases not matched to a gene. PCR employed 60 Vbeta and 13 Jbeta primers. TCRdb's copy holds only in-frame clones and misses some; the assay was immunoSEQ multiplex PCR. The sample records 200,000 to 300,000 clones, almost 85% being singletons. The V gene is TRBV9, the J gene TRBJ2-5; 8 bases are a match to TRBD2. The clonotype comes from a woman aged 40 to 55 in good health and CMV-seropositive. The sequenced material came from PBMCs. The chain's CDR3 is CASSKGEGLGVETQYF. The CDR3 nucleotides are TGTGCCAGCAGCAAAGGGGAGGGACTAGGGGTGGAGACCCAGTACTTC. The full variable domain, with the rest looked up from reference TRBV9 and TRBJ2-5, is DSGVTQTPKHLITATGQRVTLRCSPRSGDLSVYWYQQSLDQGLQFLIQYYNGEERAKGNILERFSAQQFPDLHSELNLSSLELGDSALYFCASSKGEGLGVETQYFGPGTRLLVL.